Each of the 25 T cell receptor beta chains below was sequenced from the same sample in a study of CD8 T cells in ankylosing spondylitis. TCRdb reprocessed the 5' RACE reads via MiXCR and lists one record per CDR3 protein. The sample lists under 250,000 distinct CDR3 sequences; 7% to 10% were seen once. Sequenced: blood, either unsorted or a sorted T cell fraction (not recorded which). Receptors originate from a female donor with ankylosing spondylitis or in good health (not recorded which).

The V gene is TRBV2, the J gene TRBJ1-2; 7 positions match TRBD1. Unmatched junction bases numbered 15, after V lost 3 bases and J lost 5 bases. Per the germline V gene, CDR1 is SNHLY and CDR2 is FYNNEI. The CDR3 covers 17 residues. CDR3 bases: TGTGCCAGCAGTGATCCTTCTATTACAGGGGATGTATATGGCTACACCTTC. Translated, it gives CASSDPSITGDVYGYTF.

This clonotype was detected ten times or more. The rearrangement uses TRBV20-1 and TRBJ2-5, with D unresolved. The CDR3 totals 11 residues. Germline V gives CDR1 DFQATT, CDR2 SNEGSKA (reference sequence). The CDR3 coding sequence is TGCAGCCAAGGGATTGGGGAGACCCAGTACTTC. Translating it yields CSQGIGETQYF.

In this sample, this clonotype turned up many times. The V call is TRBV27, the J call TRBJ2-7; D possibly corresponds to TRBD1 (6 bases). CDR1 and CDR2 from the germline V gene are MNHEY and SMNVEV (reference sequence). CDR3 length: 17 amino acids. V was cut by 4 bases and J by 3 bases, with 22 bases left in between. The CDR3 loop reads CASSSRGGARLGYEQYF. The DNA for the CDR3 is TGTGCCAGCAGTTCCAGGGGTGGGGCTAGATTGGGCTACGAGCAGTACTTC.

This clonotype appeared many times. The V gene is TRBV20-1, the J gene TRBJ2-1; 7 bases fit TRBD2. V was pared by 5 bases and J by 6 bases, with 7 bases of the junction left unmatched. The CDR3 totals 13 residues. Germline-derived CDR1 and CDR2 are DFQATT and SNEGSKA (reference sequence). CDR3 in amino acids: CSAPWTRGNEQFF. CDR3 nucleotides: TGCAGTGCTCCCTGGACTAGAGGCAATGAGCAGTTCTTC.

This chain connects TRBV28 to TRBJ1-1, with a possible D match to TRBD1 (5 bases). V gave up 4 bases and J gave up 11 bases, with 11 bases separating them. The CDR3 loop spans 11 amino acids. CDR1 is MDHEN, CDR2 SYDVKM, per germline. For the CDR3, the DNA is TGTGCCAGCAGTTCCCAGCGGGGGGCTTTCTTT. Protein product: CASSSQRGAFF.

This clonotype was seen many times. The chain carries TRBV6-6 and TRBJ2-5, with a tentative D call TRBD1 (6 bases). This CDR3 has 15 residues. V dropped 0 bases and J dropped 3 bases, with 11 bases sitting between them. The germline CDR1 and CDR2 sequences are MNHNY and SVGAGI (reference sequence). The CDR3 coding sequence is TGTGCCAGCAGTTACTCGGCCAGGGGAGAAGAGACCCAGTACTTC. Translated, it gives CASSYSARGEETQYF.

In its sample, this clonotype was seen many times. The chain carries TRBV6-1 and TRBJ2-7; D not certain. Deletions cut 5 bases from V and 3 bases from J, with 11 bases between. The CDR3 runs to 13 residues. CDR1 is MNHNS, CDR2 SASEGT, per germline. Written as DNA, the CDR3 is TGTGCCAGCAGTCCATATCGAGACTACGAGCAGTACTTC. It specifies CASSPYRDYEQYF.

This clonotype was seen ten or more times. The rearrangement links TRBV5-1 to TRBJ2-1, with D unclear. The CDR3 has 14 amino acids. Germline CDR1 is SGHRS and CDR2 is YFSETQ. V lost 0 bases and J 7 bases, leaving 11 bases between the germline ends. The DNA for the CDR3 is TGCGCCAGCAGCTTGGCCGGGCTAGGGAATGAGCAGTTCTTC. Its protein is CASSLAGLGNEQFF.

This clonotype was detected only a few times. The V and J genes are TRBV7-4 and TRBJ2-2, with a possible D match to TRBD2 (6 bases). Germline V lookup: CDR1 SGHVT, CDR2 SQSDAQ. This CDR3 has 17 amino acids. Trimming took 6 bases from V and 4 from J, leaving 21 bases between them. The CDR3 nucleotides read TGTGCCAGCAGGTCACCCCCGGGAGCCAGAAGCACCGGGGAGCTGTTTTTT. Residues: CASRSPPGARSTGELFF.

This clonotype has a count of ten or more. The chain combines TRBV5-4 with TRBJ2-1; 10 positions match TRBD2. Trimming at V came to 0 bases and at J to 0 bases, leaving 12 bases not matched to a gene. Germline values: CDR1 SGHNT, CDR2 YYREEE (reference sequence). The CDR3 loop spans 20 amino acids. This CDR3 is CASSLGGPTSGYYSYNEQFF. The DNA for the CDR3 is TGTGCCAGCAGCTTGGGAGGGCCGACTAGCGGGTATTACTCCTACAATGAGCAGTTCTTC.

This clonotype came up many times. The V call is TRBV20-1, the J call TRBJ2-3; perhaps TRBD2 as D (5 bases). Per germline, CDR1 DFQATT and CDR2 SNEGSKA (reference sequence). The length of the CDR3 is 16 residues. V lost 1 base, J lost 2 bases, and 16 bases lay in between. DNA of the CDR3: TGCAGTGCTAGAGCTCCCCGGGAAGTCTCCACAGATACGCAGTATTTT. Its protein product is CSARAPREVSTDTQYF.

This clonotype was recorded many times. V and J are TRBV20-1 and TRBJ2-1, with 10 bases matching TRBD2. Germline values: CDR1 DFQATT, CDR2 SNEGSKA (reference sequence). The CDR3 is 14 residues long. Unmatched junction bases numbered 4, after V lost 6 bases and J lost 2 bases. CDR3 sequence reads: CSAPSGSPYNEQFF. DNA for the CDR3: TGCAGTGCCCCTAGCGGGAGTCCCTACAATGAGCAGTTCTTC.

This clonotype was detected ten times or more. The rearrangement uses TRBV20-1 and TRBJ1-5; tentatively, D is TRBD1 (5 bases). CDR1 is DFQATT, CDR2 SNEGSKA, per germline (reference sequence). This CDR3 is 15 amino acids long. V lost 1 base to trimming and J lost 3 bases, with 13 bases between them. The CDR3 is CSARVQAGTNQPQHF. DNA of the CDR3: TGCAGTGCTAGAGTTCAGGCGGGGACCAATCAGCCCCAGCATTTT.

This clonotype has at least ten counts. For the CDR3, the DNA is TGTGCCAGCAAAGGACGGGGCGTCCTGACTTTC. Its translation: CASKGRGVLTF. V is TRBV12-3 or TRBV12-4 and J is TRBJ2-6, with a tentative D call TRBD2 (5 bases). The ends were cut back, 7 bases at V and 12 bases at J, with 10 bases in the middle. CDR3 length: 11 residues.

This clonotype was found many times. CDR3 residues: CASSPSTLANYGYTF. In DNA, the CDR3 is TGTGCCAGCAGCCCCTCGACCCTAGCTAACTATGGCTACACCTTC. The chain has TRBV7-8 and TRBJ1-2, with D unclear. Germline values: CDR1 SGHVS, CDR2 FQNEAQ. CDR3 length: 15 amino acids. Trimming stripped 5 bases from V and 0 bases from J, with 13 bases between.

This clonotype was picked up many times. An end of the junction differs from the germline gene, which may be a read error. V gene TRBV12-3 or TRBV12-4 combines with J gene TRBJ2-3, with D possibly matching TRBD2 (5 bases). The CDR3 runs to 12 residues. CDR3 sequence (DNA): TGTGCCAGCAGTCCCGATGGTCCTCCGCGGGATTTT. Its protein is CASSPDGPPRDF.

This clonotype was seen at least ten times. In DNA form, the CDR3 reads TGCGCCAGCGTCGGGGACGGGGAGCTGTTTTTT. Translated: CASVGDGELFF. This sequence joins TRBV5-1 and TRBJ2-2; D is possibly TRBD2 (5 bases). The germline V gene encodes CDR1 SGHRS and CDR2 YFSETQ. This CDR3 is built from 11 residues. Trimming left V 7 bases short and J 7 bases short, with 8 bases between.

The chain has TRBV7-8 and TRBJ2-5, with D perhaps TRBD2 (7 bases). V gave up 0 bases and J gave up 3 bases, with 14 bases separating them. The length of the CDR3 is 16 residues. Germline V gene sequence: CDR1 SGHVS, CDR2 FQNEAQ. CDR3 DNA sequence: TGTGCCAGCAGCTTAGCGGGAGGGGGGAACAAAGAGACCCAGTACTTC. It is translated as CASSLAGGGNKETQYF.

This chain links TRBV7-2 with TRBJ2-2, with D possibly matching TRBD1 (5 bases). Germline values: CDR1 SGHTA, CDR2 FQGNSA. The CDR3 runs to 14 residues. The germline V and J ends were trimmed by 3 bases and 4 bases, with 9 bases remaining between them. The DNA for the CDR3 is TGTGCCAGCAGCTTCCGACAGACCACCGGGGAGCTGTTTTTT. Amino acids: CASSFRQTTGELFF.

This clonotype has only a few counts. A much larger clone lies a single base off, so this may be a read error. This chain connects TRBV20-1 to TRBJ2-5; no reliable D call. CDR3 length: 13 residues. CDR1 DFQATT and CDR2 SNEGSKA come from the germline V gene (reference sequence). CDR3 sequence: CSARRANQEAQYF. The CDR3 coding sequence is TGCAGTGCTAGACGGGCTAACCAAGAGGCCCAGTACTTC.

At least ten counts were recorded for this clonotype. The gene calls are TRBV4-3 and TRBJ2-2; TRBD1 might be the D (5 bases). There are 13 residues in the CDR3. Trimming shortened V by 5 bases and J by 6 bases, and 10 bases separated the two germline ends. Germline lookup yields CDR1 LGHNA and CDR2 YSLEER. CDR3 in amino acids: CASSNPTAGELFF. DNA for the CDR3: TGCGCCAGCAGCAACCCGACAGCCGGGGAGCTGTTTTTT.

This clonotype has only a few counts. V is TRBV5-4 and J is TRBJ2-5; possible D gene TRBD2, 5 bases. Trimming removed 1 base at V and 5 bases at J, with 15 bases between. The CDR3 is 15 residues long. Looked up from germline, CDR1 is SGHNT and CDR2 is YYREEE (reference sequence). CDR3 sequence: CASSLRSSGWETQYF. CDR3 nucleotide sequence: TGTGCCAGCAGCTTGAGATCGTCGGGGTGGGAGACCCAGTACTTC.

The chain combines TRBV3-1 with TRBJ2-3; D is perhaps TRBD2 (6 bases). This CDR3 spans 15 amino acids. V was pared by 3 bases and J by 1 base, with 11 bases between. CDR1 and CDR2 from the germline V gene are LGHDT and YNNKEL (reference sequence). The CDR3 DNA reads TGTGCCAGCAGCCAGGCTAGCGTGGGCACAGATACGCAGTATTTT. Its protein is CASSQASVGTDTQYF.

J is TRBJ2-2 and V is TRBV11-2; TRBD2 might be the D (5 bases). The ends were cut back, 0 bases at V and 13 bases at J, with 12 bases in the middle. CDR1 and CDR2 (germline): SGHAT, FQNNGV. This CDR3 contains 13 residues. The CDR3 DNA reads TGTGCCAGCAGCTTAGATTCGGGATCGGCGCTGTTTTTT. This encodes CASSLDSGSALFF.

This clonotype has a count of ten or more. The chain carries TRBV18 and TRBJ2-1; the D gene is possibly TRBD2 (6 bases). The length of the CDR3 is 17 residues. Trimming stripped 2 bases from V and 2 bases from J, with 16 bases between. CDR1 is KGHSH and CDR2 is LQKENI in the germline V gene. The chain's CDR3 is CASSPGPAGQTYNEQFF. The CDR3 nucleotides read TGTGCCAGCTCACCAGGTCCAGCGGGCCAAACCTACAATGAGCAGTTCTTC.